This entry lists 21 T cell receptor beta chains sequenced from one sample in a study of response to subunit inactivated influenza vaccine. TCRdb reanalysed the RT-PCR reads using MiXCR and keeps one entry per CDR3 protein. The data show approximately 160,000 distinct CDR3 sequences, roughly a tenth seen once. Sequences were derived from CD8+ T cells sorted from PBMCs, sampled around 25 months after vaccination. Every receptor here comes from a man between 50 and 75 years old who received an inactivated influenza vaccine.

This clonotype was detected only a few times. V is TRBV6-2 or TRBV6-3 and J is TRBJ2-7; 10 bases match TRBD2. V lost 8 bases to trimming and J lost 3 bases; unmatched junction nucleotides: 19. Germline V gene data show CDR1 as MNHEY and CDR2 as SVGEGT. CDR3 length: 18 amino acids. CDR3 protein: CASSWLAGEPKGLYEQYF. The DNA of the CDR3 is TGTGCCAGCTCTTGGCTAGCGGGAGAACCCAAGGGCCTCTACGAGCAGTACTTC.

This clonotype came up many times. J is TRBJ2-2 and V is TRBV12-3 or TRBV12-4; no clear D. The CDR3 runs to 13 residues. The germline V and J ends were trimmed by 4 bases and 6 bases, with 9 bases remaining between them. The DNA of the CDR3 is TGTGCCAGCAGTTCTACAATCTCCGGGGAGCTGTTTTTT. Protein sequence: CASSSTISGELFF.

This clonotype was recorded at least ten times. The chain combines TRBV7-9 with TRBJ2-1; tentative D call: TRBD2 (5 bases). The ends were cut back, 1 base at V and 10 bases at J, with 11 bases in the middle. In germline, CDR1 is SEHNR, CDR2 FQNEAQ (reference sequence). The CDR3 contains 13 residues. The CDR3 coding sequence is TGTGCCAGCAGCTTAGGATTGGGGAGCGAGCAGTTCTTC. This sequence encodes CASSLGLGSEQFF.

This clonotype showed up many times. The chain employs TRBV6-5 and TRBJ2-3; no firm D call. Germline CDR1 reads MNHEY; CDR2 reads SVGAGI. CDR3 length: 12 amino acids. The V and J ends lost 4 bases and 1 base respectively, with 3 bases between them. The CDR3 spells CASSSGTDTQYF. For the CDR3, the DNA is TGTGCCAGCAGTTCCGGCACAGATACGCAGTATTTT.

Only a few counts were recorded for this clonotype. This chain connects TRBV11-2 to TRBJ2-7, with TRBD1 matching 8 bases. V shed 1 base and J 1 base; nucleotides not matched to a gene: 12. The CDR3 loop spans 18 amino acids. Per germline, CDR1 SGHAT and CDR2 FQNNGV. The CDR3 nucleotides read TGTGCCAGCAGCTTAGTCCCAAGGCAGGGGGCGCGATCCTACGAGCAGTACTTC. It codes for CASSLVPRQGARSYEQYF.

The rearrangement links TRBV6-5 to TRBJ2-7; D possibly corresponds to TRBD2 (5 bases). The germline CDR1 and CDR2 sequences are MNHEY and SVGAGI. The ends were cut back, 2 bases at V and 7 bases at J, with 12 bases in the middle. The CDR3 covers 13 residues. The CDR3 nucleotides read TGTGCCAGCAGTTACAGAGAGCGCGGGGAGCAGTACTTC. Translation: CASSYRERGEQYF.

This clonotype showed up many times. The V call is TRBV12-3 or TRBV12-4, the J call TRBJ2-7; 9 bases align to TRBD1. This CDR3 is 15 amino acids long. The ends lost 4 bases at V and 0 bases at J; junction bases unmatched: 4. The DNA for the CDR3 is TGTGCCAGCAGTTCCGGGACAGGGAGCTCCTACGAGCAGTACTTC. It encodes CASSSGTGSSYEQYF.

Details on this clonotype: One end of the junction varies from germline; a read error may be responsible. The chain combines TRBV6-1 with TRBJ2-7; 11 bases match TRBD1. The CDR3 spans 14 residues. Germline-derived CDR1 and CDR2 are MNHNS and SASEGT. In nucleotides, the CDR3 is TGTGTCAGCAGTACCGGGACAGGGGGACACGAGCAGTACTTC. Translated, it gives CVSSTGTGGHEQYF.

This clonotype was observed a handful of times. In DNA form, the CDR3 reads TGTGCCAGCAGTTACTCTGGCAGGTTTAGCTCCTACGAGCAGTACTTC. As protein: CASSYSGRFSSYEQYF. The J gene is TRBJ2-7, the V gene TRBV6-5, with D unresolved. V was cut by 0 bases and J by 0 bases, with 12 bases left in between. This CDR3 spans 16 amino acids. The V gene's germline CDR1 is MNHEY and CDR2 SVGAGI.

This clonotype was recorded at least ten times. The V gene is TRBV24-1, the J gene TRBJ2-1; D is unclear. Deletions cut 1 base from V and 9 bases from J, with 9 bases between. This CDR3 contains 13 residues. Germline V gene data show CDR1 as KGHDR and CDR2 as SFDVKD. The CDR3, as DNA: TGTGCCACCAGTGATTTCCAGATCGGTGAGCAGTTCTTC. Its protein is CATSDFQIGEQFF.

The V gene is TRBV24-1, the J gene TRBJ2-2; 7 positions match TRBD1. Trimming removed 5 bases from V and 4 bases from J; junction bases left unmatched: 9. CDR1 is KGHDR, CDR2 SFDVKD, per germline. The CDR3 sequence is 16 residues long. The DNA of the CDR3 is TGTGCCACCAGTGCGCCTATCGGGACAGTCACCGGGGAGCTGTTTTTT. This codes for CATSAPIGTVTGELFF.

This clonotype was detected a few times. V gene TRBV4-3 combines with J gene TRBJ1-2; D remains ambiguous. This CDR3 spans 17 amino acids. The germline V gene encodes CDR1 LGHNA and CDR2 YSLEER. V lost 0 bases to trimming and J lost 4 bases, with 18 bases between them. The CDR3 DNA follows: TGCGCCAGCAGCCAAGATCTGACGACCTCCTTTGGCTATGGCTACACCTTC. Its protein product is CASSQDLTTSFGYGYTF.

CDR3 region: CASSVELADSTDTQYF. CDR3 DNA: TGTGCCAGCAGCGTAGAACTAGCGGATAGCACAGATACGCAGTATTTT. This chain uses TRBV9 with TRBJ2-3; TRBD2 agrees at 8 bases. This CDR3 has 16 residues. The germline V gene encodes CDR1 SGDLS and CDR2 YYNGEE. The J segment lost 0 bases and the V segment lost 0 bases, leaving 3 bases of the junction unmatched.

There are many counts of this clonotype. The chain has TRBV12-3 or TRBV12-4 and TRBJ2-1, with unresolved D. This CDR3 has 14 amino acids. Trimming left V 2 bases short and J 0 bases short, with 5 bases between. The CDR3 DNA reads TGTGCCAGCAGTTTAAGTTACTCCTACAATGAGCAGTTCTTC. Protein: CASSLSYSYNEQFF.

Many counts were recorded for this clonotype. The CDR3 region is CASTRGDRGSSGANVLTF. The DNA for the CDR3 is TGTGCCAGCACGAGGGGAGACAGGGGATCCTCTGGGGCCAACGTCCTGACTTTC. J is TRBJ2-6 and V is TRBV6-1; 8 bases line up with TRBD1. V lost 7 bases and J lost 0; bases outside the gene matches: 11. CDR1 is MNHNS, CDR2 SASEGT, per germline. The CDR3 extends over 18 amino acids.

The gene calls are TRBV4-3 and TRBJ2-7; D not certain. Between the trimmed V and J ends, which lost 5 bases and 4 bases, there was a span of 12 bases. Germline CDR1 and CDR2: LGHNA and YSLEER. This CDR3 region has 13 residues. The CDR3 sequence: CASSYEAGYEQYF. For the CDR3, the DNA is TGCGCCAGCAGCTACGAGGCAGGTTACGAGCAGTACTTC.

This clonotype was counted between two and nine times. The chain links TRBV4-2 to TRBJ2-6, with 11 bases aligning to TRBD1. With 0 bases clipped from V and 0 bases from J, the junction kept 1 base outside the gene matches. Germline lookup yields CDR1 LGHNA and CDR2 YNFKEQ. CDR3 size: 18 residues. DNA of the CDR3: TGTGCCAGCAGCCAAGAAGGGACAGGGGGCTCTGGGGCCAACGTCCTGACTTTC. This sequence encodes CASSQEGTGGSGANVLTF.

This clonotype is medium-sized within its sample. V and J are TRBV12-3 or TRBV12-4 and TRBJ2-5; TRBD2 matches 13 bases. V shed 10 bases, J shed 3 bases, and the junction held 8 bases outside the gene matches. There are 15 residues in the CDR3. The CDR3 reads CAIRGLAGDEETQYF. The CDR3 DNA reads as TGTGCCATCCGTGGACTAGCGGGAGACGAAGAGACCCAGTACTTC.

V and J are TRBV30 and TRBJ2-1; 7 bases fit TRBD2. Trimming took 5 bases from V and 7 from J; bases not matched to a gene: 8. The CDR3 contains 13 residues. Per the germline V gene, CDR1 is GTSNPN and CDR2 is SVGIG (reference sequence). As DNA, the CDR3 is TGTGCCTGGGACGCCGGGACTAATAATGAGCAGTTCTTC. It yields the protein CAWDAGTNNEQFF. The entire variable domain, with the rest obtained from reference TRBV30 and TRBJ2-1, is as follows: SQTIHQWPATLVQPVGSPLSLECTVEGTSNPNLYWYRQAAGRGLQLLFYSVGIGQISSEVPQNLSASRPQDRQFILSSKKLLLSDSGFYLCAWDAGTNNEQFFGPGTRLTVL.

V usage is TRBV29-1 and J usage is TRBJ2-3; 8 nucleotides match TRBD1. The germline V gene has CDR1 SQVTM and CDR2 ANQGSEA. V lost 7 bases and J lost 0; bases outside the gene matches: 15. The CDR3 extends over 17 amino acids. The CDR3 loop reads CSASNPLRTGSTDTQYF. For the CDR3, the DNA is TGCAGCGCCTCAAATCCGCTTCGGACAGGGAGCACAGATACGCAGTATTTT.

This clonotype was seen only a few times. The rearrangement links TRBV4-1 to TRBJ2-5; a possible D gene is TRBD2 (6 bases). Germline assignment: CDR1 MGHRA and CDR2 YSYEKL. The CDR3 is 15 amino acids. Trimming stripped 6 bases from V and 2 bases from J, with 16 bases between. CDR3 coding DNA: TGCGCCAGCAGACCTACCGAGCGGGTTCAAGAGACCCAGTACTTC. Encoded protein: CASRPTERVQETQYF.